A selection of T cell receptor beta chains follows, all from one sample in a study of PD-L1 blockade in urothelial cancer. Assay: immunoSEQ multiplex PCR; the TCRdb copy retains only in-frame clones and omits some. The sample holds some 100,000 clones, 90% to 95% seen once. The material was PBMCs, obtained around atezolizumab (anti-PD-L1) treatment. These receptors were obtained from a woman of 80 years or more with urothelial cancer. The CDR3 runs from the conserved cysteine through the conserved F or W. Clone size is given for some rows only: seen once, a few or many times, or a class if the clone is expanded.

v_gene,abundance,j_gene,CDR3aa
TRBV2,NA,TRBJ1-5,CASSPGVGDQPQHF
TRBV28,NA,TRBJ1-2,CASSSGTLTF
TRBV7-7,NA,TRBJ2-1,CASSLGAGKNQNEQFF
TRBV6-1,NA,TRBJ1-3,CAIWRQDLGNTIYF
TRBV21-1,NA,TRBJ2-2,CASSNLPGELFF
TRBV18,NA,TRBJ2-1,CASSPTGLAYNEQFF
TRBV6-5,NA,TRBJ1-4,CASSYSGTGNEKLFF
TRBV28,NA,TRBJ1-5,CASTPGRYSNQPQHF
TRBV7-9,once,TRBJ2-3,CASSYPSGTNTDTQYF
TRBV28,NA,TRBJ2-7,CASSFGGQGRYEQYF
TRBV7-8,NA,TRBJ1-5,CASSLSHRGNQPQHF
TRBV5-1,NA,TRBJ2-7,CASSLVNGGTYEQYF
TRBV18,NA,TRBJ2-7,CASSPTHSGSGYEQYF
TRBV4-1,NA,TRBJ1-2,CASSQDPPPGNYGYTF
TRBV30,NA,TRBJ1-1,CAWSKGSGGGSEAFF
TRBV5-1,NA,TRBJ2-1,CASSFAGTGYNEQFF
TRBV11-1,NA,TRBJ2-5,CASSLGPRETQYF
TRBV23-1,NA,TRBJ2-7,CASSHDGKGQPRKIYEQYF
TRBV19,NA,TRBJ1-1,CASNQWGLNTEAFF
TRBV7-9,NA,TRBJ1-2,CASSPDRGGYGYTF
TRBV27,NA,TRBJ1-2,CASSLGWGRGGYTF
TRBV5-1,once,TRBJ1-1,CASSFDGRTYTEAFF
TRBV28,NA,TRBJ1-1,CASSLQQGVTAFF
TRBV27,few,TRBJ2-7,CASSPSGSLWEQYF
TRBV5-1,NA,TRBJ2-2,CASSPGQVLYGGELFF
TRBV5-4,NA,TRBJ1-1,CASSYRGRGTEAFF